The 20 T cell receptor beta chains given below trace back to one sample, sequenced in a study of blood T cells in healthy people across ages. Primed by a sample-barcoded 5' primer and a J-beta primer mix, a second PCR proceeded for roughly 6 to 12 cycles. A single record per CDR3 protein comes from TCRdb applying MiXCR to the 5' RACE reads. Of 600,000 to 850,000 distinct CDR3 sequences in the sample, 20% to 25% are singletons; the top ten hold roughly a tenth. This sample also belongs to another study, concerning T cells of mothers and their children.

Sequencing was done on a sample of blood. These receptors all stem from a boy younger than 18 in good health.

The CDR3 DNA reads TGTGCCAGCAGCCGAGTGCAGGGGGTTTATGAGCAGTTCTTC. This translates into CASSRVQGVYEQFF. The rearrangement joins TRBV12-3 or TRBV12-4 to TRBJ2-1; 7 nucleotides line up with TRBD1. Trimming at V came to 6 bases and at J to 8 bases, leaving 10 bases not matched to a gene. The CDR3 length is 14 residues.

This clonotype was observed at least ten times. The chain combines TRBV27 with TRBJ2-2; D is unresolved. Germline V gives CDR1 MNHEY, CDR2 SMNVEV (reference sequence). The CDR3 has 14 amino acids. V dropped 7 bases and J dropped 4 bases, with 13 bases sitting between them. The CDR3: CASIRRSSTGELFF. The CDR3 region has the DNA TGTGCCAGCATCAGGCGCTCTTCCACCGGGGAGCTGTTTTTT.

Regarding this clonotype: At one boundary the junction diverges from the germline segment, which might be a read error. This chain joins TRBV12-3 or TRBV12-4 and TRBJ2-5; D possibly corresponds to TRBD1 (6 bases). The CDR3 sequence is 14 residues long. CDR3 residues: CAGRITGLEETQYF. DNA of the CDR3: TGTGCCGGCAGGATCACAGGGTTGGAAGAGACCCAGTACTTC.

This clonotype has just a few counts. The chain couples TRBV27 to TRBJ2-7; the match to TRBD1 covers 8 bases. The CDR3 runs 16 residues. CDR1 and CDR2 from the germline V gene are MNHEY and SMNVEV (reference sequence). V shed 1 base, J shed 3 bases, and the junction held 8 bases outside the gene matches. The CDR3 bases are TGTGCCAGCAGTTTATGGGACGGGACAGGTAGCTACGAGCAGTACTTC. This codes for CASSLWDGTGSYEQYF.

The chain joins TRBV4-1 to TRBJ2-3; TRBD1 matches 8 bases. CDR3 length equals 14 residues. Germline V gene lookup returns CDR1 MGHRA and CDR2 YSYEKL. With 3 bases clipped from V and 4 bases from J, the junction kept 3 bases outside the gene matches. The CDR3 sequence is CASSQATGADTQYF. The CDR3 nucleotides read TGCGCCAGCAGCCAGGCGACAGGGGCAGATACGCAGTATTTT.

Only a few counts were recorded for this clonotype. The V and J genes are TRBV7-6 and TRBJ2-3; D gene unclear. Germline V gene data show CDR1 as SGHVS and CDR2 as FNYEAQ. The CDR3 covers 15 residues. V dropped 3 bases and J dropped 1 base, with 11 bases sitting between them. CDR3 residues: CASSLPRTGTDTQYF. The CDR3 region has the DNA TGTGCCAGCAGCTTGCCCAGAACGGGCACAGATACGCAGTATTTT. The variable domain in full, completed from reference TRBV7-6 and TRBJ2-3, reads GAGVSQSPRYKVTKRGQDVALRCDPISGHVSLYWYRQALGQGPEFLTYFNYEAQQDKSGLPNDRFSAERPEGSISTLTIQRTEQRDSAMYRCASSLPRTGTDTQYFGPGTRLTVL.

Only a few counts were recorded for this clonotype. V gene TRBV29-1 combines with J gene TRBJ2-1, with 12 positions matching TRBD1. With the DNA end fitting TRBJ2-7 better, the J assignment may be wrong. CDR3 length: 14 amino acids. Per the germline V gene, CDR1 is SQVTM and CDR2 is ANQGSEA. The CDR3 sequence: CSVLSGQGAHEQYF. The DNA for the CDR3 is TGCAGCGTCCTTTCGGGACAGGGGGCCCACGAGCAGTACTTC.

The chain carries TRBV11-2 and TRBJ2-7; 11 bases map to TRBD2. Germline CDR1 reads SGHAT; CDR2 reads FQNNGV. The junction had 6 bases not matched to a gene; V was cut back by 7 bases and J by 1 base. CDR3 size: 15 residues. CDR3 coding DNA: TGTGCCAGCACCCTTAGCGGGAGGGTATCCTACGAGCAGTACTTC. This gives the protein CASTLSGRVSYEQYF.

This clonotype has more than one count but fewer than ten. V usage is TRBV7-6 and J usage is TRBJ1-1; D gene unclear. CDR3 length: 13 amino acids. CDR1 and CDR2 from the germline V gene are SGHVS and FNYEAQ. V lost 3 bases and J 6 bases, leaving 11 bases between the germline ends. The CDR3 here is CASSFRPGSEAFF. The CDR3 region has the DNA TGTGCCAGCAGCTTTCGACCCGGCTCTGAAGCTTTCTTT.

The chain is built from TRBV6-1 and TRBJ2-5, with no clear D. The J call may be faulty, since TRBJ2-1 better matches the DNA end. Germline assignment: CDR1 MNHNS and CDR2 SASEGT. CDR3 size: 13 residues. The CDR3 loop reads CASSEGSGEEQFF. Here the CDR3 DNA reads TGTGCCAGCAGTGAAGGGAGTGGAGAGGAGCAGTTCTTC.

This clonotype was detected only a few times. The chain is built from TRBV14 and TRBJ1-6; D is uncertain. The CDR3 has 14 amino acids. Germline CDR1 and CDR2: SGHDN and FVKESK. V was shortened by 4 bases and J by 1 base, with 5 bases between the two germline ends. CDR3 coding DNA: TGTGCCAGCAGCCCTCCATCCTATAATTCACCCCTCCACTTT. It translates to CASSPPSYNSPLHF.

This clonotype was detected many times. CDR3 in DNA: TGTGCCAGCTCACCACCTAATGGAAGGGGAGGTGGCTACACCTTC. It is translated as CASSPPNGRGGGYTF. This chain joins TRBV18 and TRBJ1-2; weak D call: TRBD1 (5 bases). The CDR3 totals 15 residues. V dropped 0 bases and J dropped 7 bases, with 15 bases sitting between them. Germline V lookup: CDR1 KGHSH, CDR2 LQKENI.

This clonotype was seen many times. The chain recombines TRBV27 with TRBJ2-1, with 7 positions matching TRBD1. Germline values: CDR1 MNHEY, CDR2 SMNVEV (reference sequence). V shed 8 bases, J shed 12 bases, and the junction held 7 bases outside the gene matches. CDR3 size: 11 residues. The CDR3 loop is CASGFRGRQFF. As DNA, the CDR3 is TGTGCCAGCGGGTTTAGGGGGCGGCAGTTCTTC.

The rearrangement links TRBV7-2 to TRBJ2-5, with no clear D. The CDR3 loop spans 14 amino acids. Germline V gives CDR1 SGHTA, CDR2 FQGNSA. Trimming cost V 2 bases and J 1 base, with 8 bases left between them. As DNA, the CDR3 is TGTGCCAGCAGCTTATACGCATTCCAAGAGACCCAGTACTTC. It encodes CASSLYAFQETQYF.

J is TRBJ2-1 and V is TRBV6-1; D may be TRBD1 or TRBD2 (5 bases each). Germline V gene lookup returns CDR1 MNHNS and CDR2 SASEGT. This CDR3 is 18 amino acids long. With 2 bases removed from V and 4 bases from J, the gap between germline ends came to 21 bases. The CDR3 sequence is CASSERGRWRGVYNEQFF. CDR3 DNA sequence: TGTGCCAGCAGTGAACGGGGCCGTTGGCGAGGGGTTTACAATGAGCAGTTCTTC.

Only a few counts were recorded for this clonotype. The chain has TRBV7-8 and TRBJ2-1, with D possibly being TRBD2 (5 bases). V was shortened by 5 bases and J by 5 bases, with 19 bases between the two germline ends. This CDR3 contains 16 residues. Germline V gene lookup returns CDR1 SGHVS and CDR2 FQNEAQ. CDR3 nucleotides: TGTGCCAGCAGCAGCGGTAGGGTAAGGGCACACAATGAGCAGTTCTTC. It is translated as CASSSGRVRAHNEQFF.

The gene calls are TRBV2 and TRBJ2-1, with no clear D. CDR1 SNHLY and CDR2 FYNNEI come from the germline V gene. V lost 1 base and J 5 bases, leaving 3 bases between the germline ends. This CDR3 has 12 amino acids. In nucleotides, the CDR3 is TGTGCCAGCAGTGAAGTTGACAATGAGCAGTTCTTC. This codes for CASSEVDNEQFF.

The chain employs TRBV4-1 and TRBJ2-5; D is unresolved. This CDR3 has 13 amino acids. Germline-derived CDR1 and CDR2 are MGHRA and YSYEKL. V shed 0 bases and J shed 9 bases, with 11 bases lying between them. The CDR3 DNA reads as TGCGCCAGCAGCCAAGAACTCAGCGCTCCCCAGTACTTC. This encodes CASSQELSAPQYF.

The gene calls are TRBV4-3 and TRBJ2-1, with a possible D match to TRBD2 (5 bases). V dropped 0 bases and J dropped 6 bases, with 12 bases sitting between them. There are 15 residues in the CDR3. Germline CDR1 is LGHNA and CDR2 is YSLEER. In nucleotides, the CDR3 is TGCGCCAGCAGCCAAGATAGGCGGGCCCTCAATGAGCAGTTCTTC. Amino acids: CASSQDRRALNEQFF.

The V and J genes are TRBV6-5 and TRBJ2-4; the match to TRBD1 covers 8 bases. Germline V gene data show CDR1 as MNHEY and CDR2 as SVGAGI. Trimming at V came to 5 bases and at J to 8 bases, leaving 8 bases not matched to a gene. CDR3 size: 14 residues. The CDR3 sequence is CASSPRTGRDIQYF. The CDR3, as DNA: TGTGCCAGCAGTCCTCGGACAGGGAGAGACATTCAGTACTTC.